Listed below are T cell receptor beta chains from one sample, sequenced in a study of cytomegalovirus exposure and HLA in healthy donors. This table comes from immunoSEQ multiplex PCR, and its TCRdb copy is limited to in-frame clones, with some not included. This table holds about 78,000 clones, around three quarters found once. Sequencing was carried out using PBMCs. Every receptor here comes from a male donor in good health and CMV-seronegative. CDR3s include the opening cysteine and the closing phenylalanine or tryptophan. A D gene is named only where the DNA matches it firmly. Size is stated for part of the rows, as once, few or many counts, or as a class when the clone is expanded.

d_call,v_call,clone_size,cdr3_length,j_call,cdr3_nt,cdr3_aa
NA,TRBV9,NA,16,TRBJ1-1,TGTGCCAGCAGCGTAGCTACAGGGCTCATGAACACTGAAGCTTTCTTT,CASSVATGLMNTEAFF
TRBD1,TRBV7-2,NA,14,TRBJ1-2,TGTGCCAGCAGCTTTGAGACAGGGCAGTATGGCTACACCTTC,CASSFETGQYGYTF
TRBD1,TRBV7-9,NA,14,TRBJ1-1,TGTGCCAGCAGCCTGGGACAGGGTTATACTGAAGCTTTCTTT,CASSLGQGYTEAFF
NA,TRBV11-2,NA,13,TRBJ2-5,TGTGCCAGCAGCCCTGGACATCAAGAGACCCAGTACTTC,CASSPGHQETQYF
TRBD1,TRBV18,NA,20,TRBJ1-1,TGTGCCAGCTCACCAGCCCAGGGGGCTTTTCTTCTAAGAGTGAACACTGAAGCTTTCTTT,CASSPAQGAFLLRVNTEAFF
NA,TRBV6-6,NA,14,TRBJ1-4,TGTGCCAGCAGTACAGGAAGTTCTAATGAAAAACTGTTTTTT,CASSTGSSNEKLFF
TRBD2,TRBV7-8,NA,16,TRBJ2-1,TGTGCCAGCAGCGCCCGAACTAGCGGGAGATACAATGAGCAGTTCTTC,CASSARTSGRYNEQFF
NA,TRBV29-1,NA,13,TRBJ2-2,TGCAGCGTCCATATTGGCCTGGTCGGGGAGCTGTTTTTT,CSVHIGLVGELFF
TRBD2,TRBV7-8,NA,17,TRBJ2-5,TGTGCCAGCAGCTTAAGGCCGGGACTAGCGGGATCTGAGACCCAGTACTTC,CASSLRPGLAGSETQYF
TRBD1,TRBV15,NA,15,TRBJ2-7,TGTGCCACCAGTGACAAGGGACAGGGGGGCCACGAGCAGTACTTC,CATSDKGQGGHEQYF
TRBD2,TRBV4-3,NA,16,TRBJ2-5,TGCGCCAGCAGCTACGGACTAGCGGGGGCCCAGGAGACCCAGTACTTC,CASSYGLAGAQETQYF
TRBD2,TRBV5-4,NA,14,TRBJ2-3,TGTGCCAGCATGCCGGGGGGGGGCACAGATACGCAGTATTTT,CASMPGGGTDTQYF
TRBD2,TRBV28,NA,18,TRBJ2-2,TGTGCCAGCAGTCCCCTTGGGCGGGAGGGCCCGGGGACCGGGGAGCTGTTTTTT,CASSPLGREGPGTGELFF
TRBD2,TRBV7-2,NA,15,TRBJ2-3,TGTGCCAGCAGCGCGGCTAGCGGGGGGGCAGATACGCAGTATTTT,CASSAASGGADTQYF
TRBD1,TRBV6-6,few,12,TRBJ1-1,TGTGCCAGCAGTCGCGACAGGGTAATCGCTTTCTTT,CASSRDRVIAFF
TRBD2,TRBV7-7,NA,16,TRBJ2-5,TGTGCTAGCAGCTTAGAGTTAGCGGGAGAGGGAGAGACCCAGTACTTC,CASSLELAGEGETQYF
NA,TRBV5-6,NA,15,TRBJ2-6,TGTGCCAGCAGCATCCCGAGCTCTGGGGCCAACGTCCTGACTTTC,CASSIPSSGANVLTF
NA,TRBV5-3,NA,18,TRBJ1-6,TGTGCCAGAAGCTTGGACAGGTGTCCTCCCTCCGCCAATTCACCCCTCCACTTT,CARSLDRCPPSANSPLHF
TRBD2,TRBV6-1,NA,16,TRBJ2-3,TGTGCCAGCAGTGAACTGGGCGGGGGGGTTACAGATACGCAGTATTTT,CASSELGGGVTDTQYF
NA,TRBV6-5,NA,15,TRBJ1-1,TGTGCCAGCAGCCCTCTCCCGGAGATCAACACTGAAGCTTTCTTT,CASSPLPEINTEAFF
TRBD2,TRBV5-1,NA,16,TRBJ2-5,TGCGCCAGCAGCATAGGGACTAGCGGGACTGAGGGGACCCAGTACTTC,CASSIGTSGTEGTQYF
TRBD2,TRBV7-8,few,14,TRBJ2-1,TGTGCCAGCAGCTTAGGCGGGAGGGTCGATGAGCAGTTCTTC,CASSLGGRVDEQFF
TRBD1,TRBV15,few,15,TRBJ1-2,TGTGCCACCAGCAGAGACCGAACAGGGGCCACCGGCTACACCTTC,CATSRDRTGATGYTF
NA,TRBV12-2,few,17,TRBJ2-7,TGTGCAAGTCGCTTAGGGTGTTTTGAGGAGGGAGCCTACGAGCAGTACTTC,CASRLGCFEEGAYEQYF
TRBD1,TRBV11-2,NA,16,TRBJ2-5,TGTGCCAGCAGCTTGTCCAGGGGGCAACTACAAGAGACCCAGTACTTC,CASSLSRGQLQETQYF
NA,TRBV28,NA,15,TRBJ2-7,TGTGCCAGCAGTTTTAGGTTGGGGGCGGCCTACGAGCAGTACTTC,CASSFRLGAAYEQYF
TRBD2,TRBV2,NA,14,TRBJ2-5,TGTGCCAGCAGAGAAGCGGGGGGGCGGGAGACCCAGTACTTC,CASREAGGRETQYF
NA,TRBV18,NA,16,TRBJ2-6,TGTGCCAGCTCACCCGTACCAGACTCTGGGGCCAACGTCCTGACTTTC,CASSPVPDSGANVLTF
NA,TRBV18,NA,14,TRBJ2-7,TGTGCCAGCTCACCTACAGATCTGGTCAACGAGCAGTACTTC,CASSPTDLVNEQYF
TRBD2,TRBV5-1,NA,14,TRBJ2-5,TGCGCCAGCGAGGTTACTAGCGGGTCGGAGACCCAGTACTTC,CASEVTSGSETQYF
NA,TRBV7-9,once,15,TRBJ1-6,TGTGCCAGCAGCTCGGGAAGCTCCTATAATTCACCCCTCCACTTT,CASSSGSSYNSPLHF
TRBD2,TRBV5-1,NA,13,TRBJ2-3,TGCGCCAGCAGTGGACTAGCATCTGATACGCAGTATTTT,CASSGLASDTQYF
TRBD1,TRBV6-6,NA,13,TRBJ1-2,TGTGCCAGCAGTTCCCGACAGGGTGATGGCTACACCTTC,CASSSRQGDGYTF
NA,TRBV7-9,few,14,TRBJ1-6,TGTGCCAGCAGCTCCCATGCTCCCGGTTCACCCCTCCACTTT,CASSSHAPGSPLHF
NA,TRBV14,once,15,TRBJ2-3,TGTGCCAGCAGCCAAATTAACAGGGATTCAGATACGCAGTATTTT,CASSQINRDSDTQYF
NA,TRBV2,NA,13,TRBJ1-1,TGTGCCAGCAGGGCCTCAGGGGACACTGAAGCTTTCTTT,CASRASGDTEAFF
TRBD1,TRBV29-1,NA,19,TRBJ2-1,TGCAGCGTTGCACCCCCTGGGTCCTCCGGGACAGGGTCGGTAAATGAGCAGTTCTTC,CSVAPPGSSGTGSVNEQFF
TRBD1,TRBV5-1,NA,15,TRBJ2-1,TGCGCCAGCAGCCCTCATGGGACAGGGGTCGATGAGCAGTTCTTC,CASSPHGTGVDEQFF
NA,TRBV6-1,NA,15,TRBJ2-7,TGTGCCAGCAGTGAAATGGAGGGGCTTAGCTACGAGCAGTACTTC,CASSEMEGLSYEQYF
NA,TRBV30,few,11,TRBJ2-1,TGTGCCTGGAGTGGTCTCAATGAGCAGTTCTTC,CAWSGLNEQFF
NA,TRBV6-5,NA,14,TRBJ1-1,TGTGCCAGCAGCAGGGGAGGGGTGAACACTGAAGCTTTCTTT,CASSRGGVNTEAFF
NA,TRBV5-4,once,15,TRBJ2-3,TGTGCCAGCAGCCGCAGCGGGTGGGGAGCAGATACGCAGTATTTT,CASSRSGWGADTQYF
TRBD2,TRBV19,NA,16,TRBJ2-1,TGTGCCAGTAGTATATTAGCGGGAGGGCCCTACAATGAGCAGTTCTTC,CASSILAGGPYNEQFF
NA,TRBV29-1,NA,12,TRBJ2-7,TGCAGCGTTGAGACAGGAAACTACGAGCAGTACTTC,CSVETGNYEQYF
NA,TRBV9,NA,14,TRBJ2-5,TGTGCCAGCAGCGTAGGTAGCAGGGAAGAGACCCAGTACTTC,CASSVGSREETQYF
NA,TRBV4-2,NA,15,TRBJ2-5,TGTGCCAGCAGCCATTCTCCTGACAGGTCAGAGACCCAGTACTTC,CASSHSPDRSETQYF
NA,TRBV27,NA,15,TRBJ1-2,TGTGCCAGCAGTTTACGGCGGGGGGCAAGCTATGGCTACACCTTC,CASSLRRGASYGYTF
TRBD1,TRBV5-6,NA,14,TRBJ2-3,TGTGCCAGCAGCCCCGGGACAGTCACAGATACGCAGTATTTT,CASSPGTVTDTQYF
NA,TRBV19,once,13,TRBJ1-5,TGTGCCAGTAGTGAGACTTACAATCAGCCCCAGCATTTT,CASSETYNQPQHF